The T cell receptor (beta chain) under discussion was sequenced for a study of cytomegalovirus exposure and HLA in healthy donors. PCR employed 60 Vbeta and 13 Jbeta primers. Sequencing used immunoSEQ multiplex PCR; TCRdb keeps in-frame clones, though not all of them. The table has some 110,000 clones, around 9.1% seen once; the top ten hold more than 5%. The CDR3 covers 20 residues. Trimming took 1 base from V and 11 from J; bases not matched to a gene: 27. Germline V gene lookup returns CDR1 MGHRA and CDR2 YSYEKL. Comments on this clone: Possible read error: a much larger clone is one base away.

The V call is TRBV4-1, the J call TRBJ2-5; 8 bases fit TRBD2. The TCR sequence derives from a man aged 35-49 years in good health and CMV-seropositive. What was sequenced was PBMCs. CDR3 loop: CASSQGKLGAGLEGGRGQYF. CDR3 in DNA: TGCGCCAGCAGCCAAGGGAAGCTTGGAGCGGGACTAGAGGGAGGCCGGGGGCAGTACTTC.